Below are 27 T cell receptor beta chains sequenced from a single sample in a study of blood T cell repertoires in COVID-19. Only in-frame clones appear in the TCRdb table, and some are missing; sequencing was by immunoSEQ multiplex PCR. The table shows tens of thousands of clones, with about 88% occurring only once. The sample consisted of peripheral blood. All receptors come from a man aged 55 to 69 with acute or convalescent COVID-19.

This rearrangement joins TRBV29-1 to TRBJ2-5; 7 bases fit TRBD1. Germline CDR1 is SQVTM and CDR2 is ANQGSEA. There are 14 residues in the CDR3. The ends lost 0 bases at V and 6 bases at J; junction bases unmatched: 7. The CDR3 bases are TGCAGCGTTGAAGATCAGGACAGGCCGAAGACCCAGTACTTC. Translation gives CSVEDQDRPKTQYF.

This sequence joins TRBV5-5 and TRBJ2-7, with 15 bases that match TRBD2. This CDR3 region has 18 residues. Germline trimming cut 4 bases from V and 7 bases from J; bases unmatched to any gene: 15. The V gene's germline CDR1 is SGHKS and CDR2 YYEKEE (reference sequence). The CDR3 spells CASSHPGLAGGTAAEQYF. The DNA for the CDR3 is TGTGCCAGCAGCCATCCGGGACTAGCGGGGGGAACGGCGGCTGAGCAGTACTTC. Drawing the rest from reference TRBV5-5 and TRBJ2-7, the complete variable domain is DAGVTQSPTHLIKTRGQQVTLRCSPISGHKSVSWYQQVLGQGPQFIFQYYEKEERGRGNFPDRFSARQFPNYSSELNVNALLLGDSALYLCASSHPGLAGGTAAEQYFGPGTRLTVT.

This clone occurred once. CDR3 bases: TGTGCCACCAGCGGAAGACAGGGAAATGAAAAACTGTTTTTT. Its protein product is CATSGRQGNEKLFF. The chain links TRBV15 to TRBJ1-4; 7 nucleotides agree with TRBD1. CDR3 length equals 14 residues. V was pared by 5 bases and J by 5 bases, with 5 bases of the junction left unmatched. Germline CDR1 reads LNHNV; CDR2 reads YYDKDF (reference sequence). Combining the CDR3 with reference TRBV15 and TRBJ1-4 gives the whole variable domain DAMVIQNPRYQVTQFGKPVTLSCSQTLNHNVMYWYQQKSSQAPKLLFHYYDKDFNNEADTPDNFQSRRPNTSFCFLDIRSPGLGDTAMYLCATSGRQGNEKLFFGSGTQLSVL.

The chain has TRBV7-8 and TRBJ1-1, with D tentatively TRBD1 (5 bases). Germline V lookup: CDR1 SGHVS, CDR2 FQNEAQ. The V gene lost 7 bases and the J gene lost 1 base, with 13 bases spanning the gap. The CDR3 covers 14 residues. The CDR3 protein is CASTSRGGNTEAFF. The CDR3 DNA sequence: TGTGCCAGCACCTCTCGGGGGGGGAACACTGAAGCTTTCTTT.

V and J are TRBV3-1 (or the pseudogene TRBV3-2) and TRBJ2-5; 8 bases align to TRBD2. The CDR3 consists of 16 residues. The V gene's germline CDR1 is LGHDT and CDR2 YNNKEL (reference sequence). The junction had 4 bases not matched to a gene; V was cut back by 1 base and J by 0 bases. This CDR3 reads CASSQVIAGNQETQYF. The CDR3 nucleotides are TGTGCCAGCAGCCAAGTCATAGCGGGAAACCAAGAGACCCAGTACTTC.

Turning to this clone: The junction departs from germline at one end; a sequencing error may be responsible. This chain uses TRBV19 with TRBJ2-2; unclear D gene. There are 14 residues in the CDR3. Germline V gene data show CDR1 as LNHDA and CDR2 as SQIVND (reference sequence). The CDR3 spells CASSLDGNTGELFF. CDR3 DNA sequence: TGTGCCAGTAGTCTAGACGGTAACACCGGGGAGCTGTTTTTT.

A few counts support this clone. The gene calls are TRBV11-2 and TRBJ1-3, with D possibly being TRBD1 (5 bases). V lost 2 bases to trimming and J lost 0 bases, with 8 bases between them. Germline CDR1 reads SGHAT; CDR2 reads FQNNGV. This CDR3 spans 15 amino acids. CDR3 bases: TGTGCCAGCAGCTTATTAGGGGACTCTGGAAACACCATATATTTT. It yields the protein CASSLLGDSGNTIYF.

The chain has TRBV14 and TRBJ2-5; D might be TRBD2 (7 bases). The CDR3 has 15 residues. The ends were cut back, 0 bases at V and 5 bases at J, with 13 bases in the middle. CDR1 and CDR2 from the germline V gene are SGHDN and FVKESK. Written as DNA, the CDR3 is TGTGCCAGCAGCCAAGACTACGGGGGGCTTGAGACCCAGTACTTC. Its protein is CASSQDYGGLETQYF.

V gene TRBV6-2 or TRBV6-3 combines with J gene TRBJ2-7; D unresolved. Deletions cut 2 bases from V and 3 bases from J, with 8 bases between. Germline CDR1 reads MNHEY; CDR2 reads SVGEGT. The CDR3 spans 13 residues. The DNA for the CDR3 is TGTGCCAGCAGTTACGTCGGTGGCTACGAGCAGTACTTC. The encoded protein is CASSYVGGYEQYF.

The CDR3 region has the DNA TGTGCCAGCAGCGTAGGAAGCGGAATCACAGATACGCAGTATTTT. Protein: CASSVGSGITDTQYF. The chain combines TRBV9 with TRBJ2-3, with a possible D match to TRBD2 (5 bases). Germline lookup yields CDR1 SGDLS and CDR2 YYNGEE. The ends were cut back, 0 bases at V and 2 bases at J, with 10 bases in the middle. This CDR3 comprises 15 residues. Together with reference TRBV9 and TRBJ2-3, the CDR3 gives the full variable domain: DSGVTQTPKHLITATGQRVTLRCSPRSGDLSVYWYQQSLDQGLQFLIQYYNGEERAKGNILERFSAQQFPDLHSELNLSSLELGDSALYFCASSVGSGITDTQYFGPGTRLTVL.

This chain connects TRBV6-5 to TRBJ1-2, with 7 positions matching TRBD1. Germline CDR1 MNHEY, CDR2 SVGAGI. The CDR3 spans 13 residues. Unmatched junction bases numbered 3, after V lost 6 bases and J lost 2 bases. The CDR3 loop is CASRRQGNYGYTF. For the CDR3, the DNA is TGTGCCAGCAGGCGACAGGGAAACTATGGCTACACCTTC.

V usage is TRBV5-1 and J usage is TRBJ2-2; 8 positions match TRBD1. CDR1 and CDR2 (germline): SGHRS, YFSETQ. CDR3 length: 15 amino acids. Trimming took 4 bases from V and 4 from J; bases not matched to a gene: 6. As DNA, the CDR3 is TGCGCCAGCAGCCCCGGGACAGGTTCCACCGGGGAGCTGTTTTTT. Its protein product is CASSPGTGSTGELFF. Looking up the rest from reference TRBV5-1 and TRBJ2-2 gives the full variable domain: KAGVTQTPRYLIKTRGQQVTLSCSPISGHRSVSWYQQTPGQGLQFLFEYFSETQRNKGNFPGRFSGRQFSNSRSEMNVSTLELGDSALYLCASSPGTGSTGELFFGEGSRLTVL.

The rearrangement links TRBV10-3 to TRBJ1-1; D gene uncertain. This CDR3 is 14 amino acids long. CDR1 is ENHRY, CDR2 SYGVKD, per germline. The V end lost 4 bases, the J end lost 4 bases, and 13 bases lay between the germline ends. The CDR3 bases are TGTGCCATCAGTGCCCGGGGTTTTAGCACTGAAGCTTTCTTT. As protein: CAISARGFSTEAFF.

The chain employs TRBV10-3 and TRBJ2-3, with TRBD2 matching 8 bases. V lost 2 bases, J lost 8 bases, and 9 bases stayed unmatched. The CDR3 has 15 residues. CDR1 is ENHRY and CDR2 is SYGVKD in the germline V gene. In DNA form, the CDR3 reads TGTGCCATCAGTGAGGGGACTAGTGGGTGGGGTACGCAGTATTTT. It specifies CAISEGTSGWGTQYF.

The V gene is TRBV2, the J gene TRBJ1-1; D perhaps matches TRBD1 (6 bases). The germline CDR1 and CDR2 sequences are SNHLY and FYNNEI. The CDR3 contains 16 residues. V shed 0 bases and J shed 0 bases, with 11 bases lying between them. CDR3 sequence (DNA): TGTGCCAGCAGTGAAGCAGGACAGTTTCTGAACACTGAAGCTTTCTTT. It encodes CASSEAGQFLNTEAFF.

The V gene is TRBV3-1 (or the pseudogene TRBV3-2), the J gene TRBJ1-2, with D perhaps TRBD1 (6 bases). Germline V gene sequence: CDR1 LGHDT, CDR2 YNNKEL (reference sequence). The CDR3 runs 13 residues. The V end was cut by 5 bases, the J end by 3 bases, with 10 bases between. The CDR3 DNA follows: TGTGCCAGCAGCGGGGACACCGACTATGGCTACACCTTC. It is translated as CASSGDTDYGYTF.

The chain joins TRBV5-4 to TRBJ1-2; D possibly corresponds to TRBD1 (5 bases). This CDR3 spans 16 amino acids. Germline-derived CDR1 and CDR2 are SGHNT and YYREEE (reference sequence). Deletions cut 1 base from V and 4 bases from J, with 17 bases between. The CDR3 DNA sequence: TGTGCCAGCAGCTTGTTAGTCGAGAGGGGACTCTATGGCTACACCTTC. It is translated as CASSLLVERGLYGYTF.

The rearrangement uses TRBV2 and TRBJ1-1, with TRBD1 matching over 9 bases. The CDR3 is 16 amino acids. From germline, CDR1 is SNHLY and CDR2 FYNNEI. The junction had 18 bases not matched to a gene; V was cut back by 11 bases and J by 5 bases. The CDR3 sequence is CAAPRKNDRGGTEAFF. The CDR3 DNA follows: TGTGCCGCCCCACGTAAAAATGACAGGGGGGGTACTGAAGCTTTCTTT. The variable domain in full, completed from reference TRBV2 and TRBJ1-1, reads EPEVTQTPSHQVTQMGQEVILRCVPISNHLYFYWYRQILGQKVEFLVSFYNNEISEKSEIFDDQFSVERPDGSNFTLKIRSTKLEDSAMYFCAAPRKNDRGGTEAFFGQGTRLTVV.

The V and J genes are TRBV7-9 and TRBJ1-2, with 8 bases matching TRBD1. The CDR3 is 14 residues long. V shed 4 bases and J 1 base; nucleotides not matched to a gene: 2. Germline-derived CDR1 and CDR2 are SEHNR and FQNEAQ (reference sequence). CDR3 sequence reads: CASSSDRGNYGYTF. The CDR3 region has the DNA TGTGCCAGCAGCTCCGACAGGGGTAACTATGGCTACACCTTC.

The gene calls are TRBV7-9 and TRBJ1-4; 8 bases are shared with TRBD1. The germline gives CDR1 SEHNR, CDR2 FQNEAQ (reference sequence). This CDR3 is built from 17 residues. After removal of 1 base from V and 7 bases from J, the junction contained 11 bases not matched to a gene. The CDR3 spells CASSLVSLTRGPEKLFF. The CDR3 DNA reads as TGTGCCAGCAGCTTAGTTAGTCTAACCAGGGGGCCTGAAAAACTGTTTTTT.

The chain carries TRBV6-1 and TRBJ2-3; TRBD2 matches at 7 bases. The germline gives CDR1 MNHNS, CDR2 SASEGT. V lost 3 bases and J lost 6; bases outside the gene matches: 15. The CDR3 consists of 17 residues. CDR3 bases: TGTGCCAGCAGTGATCTAGTGGGAGGGATGTTTGCGGATACGCAGTATTTT. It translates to CASSDLVGGMFADTQYF.

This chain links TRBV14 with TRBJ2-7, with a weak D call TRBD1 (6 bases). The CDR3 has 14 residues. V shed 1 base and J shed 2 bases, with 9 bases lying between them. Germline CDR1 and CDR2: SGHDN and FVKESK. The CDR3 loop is CASSQGRGTYEQYF. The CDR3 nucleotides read TGTGCCAGCAGCCAAGGCAGGGGTACCTACGAGCAGTACTTC. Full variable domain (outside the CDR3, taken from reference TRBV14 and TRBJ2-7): EAGVTQFPSHSVIEKGQTVTLRCDPISGHDNLYWYRRVMGKEIKFLLHFVKESKQDESGMPNNRFLAERTGGTYSTLKVQPAELEDSGVYFCASSQGRGTYEQYFGPGTRLTVT.

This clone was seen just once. The CDR3 coding sequence is TGTGCCAGCAGCTTAGATTGGCAGCAGTTCTTC. It codes for CASSLDWQQFF. V gene TRBV11-2 combines with J gene TRBJ2-1; D ambiguous. Per germline, CDR1 SGHAT and CDR2 FQNNGV. This CDR3 is 11 amino acids long. V lost 0 bases and J lost 11, with 5 bases in between.

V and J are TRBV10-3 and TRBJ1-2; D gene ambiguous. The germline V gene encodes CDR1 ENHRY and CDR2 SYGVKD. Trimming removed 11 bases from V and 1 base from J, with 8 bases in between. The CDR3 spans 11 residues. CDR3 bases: TGTGCCTCGTACATTAACTATGGCTACACCTTC. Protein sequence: CASYINYGYTF.

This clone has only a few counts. CDR3 amino acids: CASSQQPTRDYGYTF. The CDR3 nucleotides are TGTGCCAGCAGCCAACAGCCTACGAGGGACTATGGCTACACCTTC. The V gene is TRBV6-4, the J gene TRBJ1-2; D gene ambiguous. The germline V and J ends were trimmed by 6 bases and 3 bases, with 17 bases remaining between them. Germline values: CDR1 MRHNA, CDR2 SNTAGT. The length of the CDR3 is 15 residues.

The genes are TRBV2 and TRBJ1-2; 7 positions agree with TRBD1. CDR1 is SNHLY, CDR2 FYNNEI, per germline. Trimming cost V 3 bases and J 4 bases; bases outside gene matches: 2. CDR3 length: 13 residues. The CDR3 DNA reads TGTGCCAGCAGTGAGGGACAGTTCTATGGCTACACCTTC. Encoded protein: CASSEGQFYGYTF.

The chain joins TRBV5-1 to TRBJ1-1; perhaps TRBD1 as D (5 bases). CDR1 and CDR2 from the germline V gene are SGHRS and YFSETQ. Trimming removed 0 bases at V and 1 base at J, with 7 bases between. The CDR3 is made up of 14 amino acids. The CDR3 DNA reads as TGCGCCAGCAGCTTGGACGGGGGGAACACTGAAGCTTTCTTT. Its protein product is CASSLDGGNTEAFF. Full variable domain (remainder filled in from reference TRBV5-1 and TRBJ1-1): KAGVTQTPRYLIKTRGQQVTLSCSPISGHRSVSWYQQTPGQGLQFLFEYFSETQRNKGNFPGRFSGRQFSNSRSEMNVSTLELGDSALYLCASSLDGGNTEAFFGQGTRLTVV.